The 6 T cell receptor beta chains below were found in one sample sequenced in a study of T cell responses to AZD1222 COVID-19 vaccine. Sequencing was performed with immunoSEQ multiplex PCR; in TCRdb, only in-frame clones are kept and a portion is missing. The table lists under 150,000 clones, approximately 92% of them singletons. The sample was peripheral blood, taken 28 days after the second AZD1222 dose. Every receptor here comes from an adult who received the AZD1222 COVID-19 vaccine.

The CDR3 region has the DNA TGTGCCACCCTAAATGCCGCTGCTTACTATGGCTACACCTTC. This codes for CATLNAAAYYGYTF. The chain combines TRBV5-4 with TRBJ1-2; no clear D gene. Germline V gene sequence: CDR1 SGHNT, CDR2 YYREEE (reference sequence). The CDR3 sequence is 14 residues long. V was cut by 9 bases and J by 3 bases, with 18 bases left in between.

This clone was detected only once. The chain has TRBV7-8 and TRBJ1-1; D remains ambiguous. Germline values: CDR1 SGHVS, CDR2 FQNEAQ. V gave up 5 bases and J gave up 2 bases, with 12 bases separating them. CDR3 length: 14 residues. In nucleotides, the CDR3 is TGTGCCAGCAGCCCGAGTTGGATAAACACTGAAGCTTTCTTT. Translation: CASSPSWINTEAFF.

This rearrangement joins TRBV9 to TRBJ1-1, with D unresolved. The germline CDR1 and CDR2 sequences are SGDLS and YYNGEE. This CDR3 contains 14 residues. Trimming removed 0 bases from V and 3 bases from J, with 9 bases in between. CDR3 sequence reads: CASSVDPDDTEAFF. CDR3 nucleotide sequence: TGTGCCAGCAGCGTAGACCCGGACGACACTGAAGCTTTCTTT.

The V and J genes are TRBV6-5 and TRBJ2-3; TRBD1 agrees at 12 bases. With V trimmed by 2 bases and J by 6 bases, 3 bases remained unmatched. The CDR3 contains 15 residues. Germline-derived CDR1 and CDR2 are MNHEY and SVGAGI. The CDR3 DNA is TGTGCCAGCAGTTACGGGACAGGGGGCTGGGATACGCAGTATTTT. Translation: CASSYGTGGWDTQYF.

This clone was counted a few times. The J gene is TRBJ1-6, the V gene TRBV6-1; D not certain. The ends were cut back, 3 bases at V and 10 bases at J, with 10 bases in the middle. CDR3 length: 13 amino acids. The germline gives CDR1 MNHNS, CDR2 SASEGT. The CDR3: CASSDEGRSPLHF. The CDR3 DNA reads TGTGCCAGCAGTGACGAGGGCCGGTCACCCCTCCACTTT.

CDR3 nucleotides: TGTGCCAGCGCTAGCGGGGTCCTAGTTGGGGAGACCCAGTACTTC. Translation: CASASGVLVGETQYF. J is TRBJ2-5 and V is TRBV27, with 9 bases lining up with TRBD2. CDR3 length: 15 amino acids. Germline V lookup: CDR1 MNHEY, CDR2 SMNVEV (reference sequence). The junction had 12 bases not matched to a gene; V was cut back by 8 bases and J by 5 bases.